A selection of T cell receptor beta chains follows, all from one sample in a study of shared clonotypes between healthy human individuals. Assay: immunoSEQ multiplex PCR; the TCRdb copy retains only in-frame clones and omits some. The data contain some 2,000,000 clones, 90% to 95% of them singletons. The sample taken for sequencing was naive CD4+ T cells sorted from blood. These receptors all stem from a young man in good health. Each CDR3 is given with its conserved first and last residue. Each record gives: J gene, V gene, D gene, clone size, CDR3 DNA, CDR3 protein. A D gene is named only where the DNA matches it firmly. Clone sizes are given selectively: once, few, many, or a class where the clone is expanded.

TRBJ2-7,TRBV6-6,NA,NA,TGTGCCAGCAGTTATCGGGACGAGCAGTACTTC,CASSYRDEQYF
TRBJ2-2,TRBV6-6,TRBD1,NA,TGTGCCAGCAGTCCGGGACAGGGAGGGACCGGGGAGCTGTTTTTT,CASSPGQGGTGELFF
TRBJ1-3,TRBV11-2,TRBD1,NA,TGTGCCAGCAGCCCTAGGACAGGGTCGACCACCATATATTTT,CASSPRTGSTTIYF
TRBJ1-2,TRBV28,NA,NA,TGTGCCAGCAGTTCAGGGCTACATAACTATGGCTACACCTTC,CASSSGLHNYGYTF
TRBJ2-7,TRBV6-6,TRBD2,NA,TGTGCCAGCAGTTCCGACGGACTAGCCCCGTGGCAGTACTTC,CASSSDGLAPWQYF
TRBJ1-1,TRBV19,TRBD1,NA,TGTGCCAGTAGTATGACAGGGGCCACTGAAGCTTTCTTT,CASSMTGATEAFF
TRBJ2-7,TRBV4-3,NA,once,TGCGCCAGCAGCCAAAAAATCGGGGACACCAGTCATCAGCAGTACTTC,CASSQKIGDTSHQQYF
TRBJ2-1,TRBV4-1,TRBD2,NA,TGCGCCAGCAGCCGCTCTCTAGCGGGGGCCGAGGGGGAGCAGTTCTTC,CASSRSLAGAEGEQFF
TRBJ2-6,TRBV6-1,NA,NA,TGTGCCAGCAGGGCGAACTCTGGGGCCAACGTCCTGACTTTC,CASRANSGANVLTF
TRBJ1-2,TRBV28,NA,NA,TGTGCCAGCACCTATAGGGGGGCCGGTAACTATGGCTACACCTTC,CASTYRGAGNYGYTF
TRBJ1-2,TRBV19,TRBD1,NA,TGTGCCAGTAGTTCGGGACAGGGAAGATATGGCTACACCTTC,CASSSGQGRYGYTF
TRBJ1-1,TRBV18,TRBD1,NA,TGTGCCAGCTCACCACTTCCAGGGGGGGAAGCTTTCTTT,CASSPLPGGEAFF
TRBJ2-7,TRBV30,TRBD1,NA,TGTGCCTGGAGTGGGACAGGGTTCTACGAGCAGTACTTC,CAWSGTGFYEQYF
TRBJ1-3,TRBV29-1,NA,NA,TGCAGCGTTGCGGCTATCTCTGGAAACACCATATATTTT,CSVAAISGNTIYF
TRBJ2-7,TRBV10-2,TRBD1,NA,TGCGCCAGCAGTGAGGCCAGGGGGCTGTACGAGCAGTACTTC,CASSEARGLYEQYF
TRBJ2-7,TRBV6-1,NA,NA,TGTGCCAGCAGTGAAGCCAGGTCCTCCGAGCAGTACTTC,CASSEARSSEQYF
TRBJ2-2,TRBV25-1,NA,NA,TGTGCCAGCAGTGATCCGGGACAAGGCTCGTCCGGGGAGCTGTTTTTT,CASSDPGQGSSGELFF
TRBJ1-5,TRBV28,NA,NA,TGTGCCAGCAGTTTATGGGGGGGCGACTCGCCCCAGCATTTT,CASSLWGGDSPQHF
TRBJ2-7,TRBV27,TRBD2,few,TGTGCCAGCGGCCGGGGGGGATCCACGTCACGCTCCTACGAGCAGTACTTC,CASGRGGSTSRSYEQYF
TRBJ1-1,TRBV30,TRBD1,few,TGTGCCTGGAGTGGGGACAGGGACACTGAAGCTTTCTTT,CAWSGDRDTEAFF
TRBJ2-1,TRBV5-1,NA,once,TGCGCCAGCAGCGCCTCCCCCGGACAGAATGAGCAGTTCTTC,CASSASPGQNEQFF
TRBJ2-1,TRBV30,TRBD1,once,TGTGCCTGGGATAACTACAGGGGCTCCTACAATGAGCAGTTCTTC,CAWDNYRGSYNEQFF
TRBJ2-7,TRBV7-2,TRBD1,NA,TGTGCCAGCAGCTTAGCGGGGACAGGGACGGGAGAGCAGTACTTC,CASSLAGTGTGEQYF
TRBJ2-1,TRBV11-3,NA,NA,TGTGCCAGCAGCTTAGGCGGGGGCCTTCCCTACAATGAGCAGTTCTTC,CASSLGGGLPYNEQFF
TRBJ1-2,TRBV28,NA,NA,TGTGCCAGCAGTTTGGCGCAGGGTTACGGCTACACCTTC,CASSLAQGYGYTF
TRBJ2-3,TRBV27,NA,NA,TGTGCCAGCAGTCCCAGGACACAAAATACGCAGTATTTT,CASSPRTQNTQYF
TRBJ2-3,TRBV18,NA,NA,TGTGCCAGCTCACCACCGCTTCACACAGATACGCAGTATTTT,CASSPPLHTDTQYF
TRBJ2-5,TRBV4-3,NA,NA,TGCGCCAGCAGCCAAGAAATGGCTGCTGGCGGAGCCGCAAAGACCCAGTACTTC,CASSQEMAAGGAAKTQYF
TRBJ1-4,TRBV7-3,TRBD1,once,TGTGCCAGCAGCTTAGGGACAGGGGAAAAACTGTTTTTT,CASSLGTGEKLFF
TRBJ1-5,TRBV5-6,NA,NA,TGTGCCAGCAGTCGAAAGGGTGGCAATCAGCCCCAGCATTTT,CASSRKGGNQPQHF
TRBJ1-5,TRBV28,NA,once,TGTGCCAGCAGTCCAAGGCAGGGGTCGGGGCCCCAGCATTTT,CASSPRQGSGPQHF
TRBJ2-5,TRBV2,NA,NA,TGTGCCAGCAGTTTAACAGGGTTCCAAGAGACCCAGTACTTC,CASSLTGFQETQYF
TRBJ2-7,TRBV7-6,TRBD1,NA,TGTGCCAGCAGCTCGACAGGGCACTCCTACGAGCAGTACTTC,CASSSTGHSYEQYF
TRBJ1-1,TRBV5-6,NA,NA,TGTGCCAGCAGCTTGGAGACTTTAAACACTGAAGCTTTCTTT,CASSLETLNTEAFF
TRBJ1-1,TRBV11-2,NA,NA,TGTGCCAGCAGCCCTTGGCCCGGGCGGAACATTGAAGCTTTCTTT,CASSPWPGRNIEAFF
TRBJ1-2,TRBV28,TRBD1,NA,TGTGCCAACCGTCCCCCCGGGACAGGGGCGGGTGGCTACACCTTC,CANRPPGTGAGGYTF
TRBJ2-4,TRBV10-2,NA,NA,TGCGCCAGCAGTGACCAGGACCTAGCCAAAAACATTCAGTACTTC,CASSDQDLAKNIQYF
TRBJ2-3,TRBV11-2,TRBD1,NA,TGTGCCAGCAGCTTAGATGGGACAGGCACAGATACGCAGTATTTT,CASSLDGTGTDTQYF
TRBJ2-3,TRBV28,NA,NA,TGTGCCAGCAGTTTATCGGGGGGCACAGATACGCAGTATTTT,CASSLSGGTDTQYF
TRBJ2-3,TRBV5-1,NA,NA,TGCGCCAGCAGCTTGGAACAGCTTAGCACAGATACGCAGTATTTT,CASSLEQLSTDTQYF
TRBJ1-5,TRBV18,NA,few,TGTGCCAGCTCACCACAGGATAGCAATCAGCCCCAGCATTTT,CASSPQDSNQPQHF